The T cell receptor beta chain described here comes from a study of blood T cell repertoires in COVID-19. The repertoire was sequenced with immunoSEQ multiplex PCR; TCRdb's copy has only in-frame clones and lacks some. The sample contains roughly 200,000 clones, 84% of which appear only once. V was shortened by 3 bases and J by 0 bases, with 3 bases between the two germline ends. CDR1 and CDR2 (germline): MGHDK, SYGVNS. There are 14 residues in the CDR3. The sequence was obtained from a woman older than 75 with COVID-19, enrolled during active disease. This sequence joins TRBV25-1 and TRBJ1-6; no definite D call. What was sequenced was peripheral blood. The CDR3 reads CASSDSSYNSPLHF. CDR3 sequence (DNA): TGTGCCAGCAGTGACAGCTCCTATAATTCACCCCTCCACTTT.